Listed below are T cell receptor beta chains from one sample, sequenced in a study of T cell repertoires in cytomegalovirus infection. These receptors have no identified antigens. Via MiXCR, TCRdb re-called the reads, giving one row per CDR3 protein. The top ten hold roughly 35% of the sample, which has about 130,000 distinct CDR3 sequences, under 30% seen once. The sequencing sample was made of PBMCs, sequenced either directly or after in vitro stimulation (not recorded which). Receptors originate from a human donor in good health (CMV status not recorded). Some clones in this sample may be carry-over from other donors' samples. CDR3s include the opening cysteine and the closing phenylalanine or tryptophan. A D gene is named only where the DNA matches it firmly. Not all rows give a size; the values are once, few, many and, for expanded clones, a class.

D	size	V	J	CDR3	DNA
TRBD2	many	TRBV12-3/TRBV12-4	TRBJ2-3	CASSSGTSANTDTQYF	TGTGCCAGCAGTTCCGGGACTAGCGCAAACACAGATACGCAGTATTTT
.	.	TRBV12-3/TRBV12-4	TRBJ1-1	CASSFFRAGAFF	TGTGCCAGCAGTTTCTTTCGAGCAGGGGCTTTCTTT
.	many	TRBV7-3	TRBJ2-1	CASSTNRQANEQFF	TGTGCCAGCAGCACAAATCGACAGGCTAATGAGCAGTTCTTC
.	once	TRBV28	TRBJ2-1	CASSDSSQAYNEQLF	TGTGCCAGCAGTGACTCATCCCAGGCTTACAATGAGCAGCTCTTC
TRBD2	.	TRBV28	TRBJ2-2	CASSRLAAGTGELFF	TGTGCCAGCAGCAGGCTAGCGGCCGGTACCGGGGAGCTGTTTTTT
.	few	TRBV6-5	TRBJ1-2	CASSGGPGYTF	TGTGCCAGCAGCGGGGGGCCCGGCTACACCTTC
.	few	TRBV7-2	TRBJ1-5	CASSFLGAADQPQHF	TGTGCCAGCAGCTTCCTAGGAGCTGCGGATCAGCCCCAGCATTTT
TRBD2	.	TRBV28	TRBJ2-7	CASISGGLAGAEQYF	TGTGCCAGCATCTCGGGGGGGCTAGCGGGAGCCGAGCAGTACTTC
TRBD1	.	TRBV27	TRBJ1-5	CASSLEGTGAFYQPQHF	TGTGCCAGCAGTTTAGAGGGGACAGGGGCCTTTTATCAGCCCCAGCATTTT
.	many	TRBV7-8	TRBJ2-2	CASSAVNTGELFF	TGTGCCAGCAGCGCGGTGAACACCGGGGAGCTGTTTTTT
TRBD1	few	TRBV28	TRBJ1-6	CASSPHRGNSPLHF	TGTGCCAGCAGTCCCCACAGGGGGAACTCACCCCTCCACTTT
.	.	TRBV29-1	TRBJ1-2	CSVEPTDPGAVYGYTF	TGCAGCGTTGAACCCACCGACCCGGGGGCGGTATATGGCTACACCTTC
TRBD1	.	TRBV18	TRBJ2-3	CASSRQGSTDTQYF	TGTGCCAGCTCCCGACAGGGGAGCACAGATACGCAGTATTTT
.	many	TRBV7-2	TRBJ2-7	CASSLLPKLSSYEQYF	TGTGCCAGCAGCTTATTACCAAAGCTGAGCTCCTACGAGCAGTACTTC
.	.	TRBV29-1	TRBJ1-1	CSVGRDTEAFF	TGCAGCGTTGGCAGGGACACTGAAGCTTTCTTT
.	few	TRBV28	TRBJ2-2	CASSRGGTYTGELFF	TGTGCCAGTTCGAGGGGCGGAACTTACACCGGGGAGCTGTTTTTT
.	many	TRBV7-2	TRBJ1-2	CASSYRQIDYGYTF	TGTGCCAGCAGCTATCGACAGATCGACTATGGCTACACCTTC
TRBD1	many	TRBV7-2	TRBJ1-2	CASSKGQGYGYTF	TGTGCCAGCAGCAAGGGACAGGGCTATGGCTACACCTTC
.	few	TRBV7-2	TRBJ1-1	CASSLEGRSRTEAFF	TGTGCCAGCAGCTTAGAAGGACGGAGTCGCACTGAAGCTTTCTTT
.	.	TRBV30	TRBJ1-1	CAWSGSGGSEAFF	TGTGCCTGGAGTGGGTCGGGGGGCTCTGAAGCTTTCTTT
TRBD2	few	TRBV6-6	TRBJ2-7	CASSYRLAGPTGGEQYF	TGTGCCAGCAGTTACCGGCTAGCGGGACCAACGGGGGGCGAGCAGTACTTC
.	few	TRBV9	TRBJ1-2	CASSVAHYGYTF	TGTGCCAGCAGCGTAGCGCACTATGGCTACACCTTC
TRBD2	.	TRBV28	TRBJ2-5	CASSLWGNITSGMEQETQYF	TGTGCCAGCAGTTTATGGGGAAACATTACTAGCGGGATGGAGCAAGAGACCCAGTACTTC
.	few	TRBV5-1	TRBJ2-1	CASRGLGDNEQFF	TGCGCCAGTAGGGGATTAGGGGACAATGAGCAGTTCTTC
TRBD2	few	TRBV12-3/TRBV12-4	TRBJ2-5	CASSPRGLAVQETQYF	TGTGCCAGCAGTCCCCGGGGACTAGCGGTACAAGAGACCCAGTACTTC
.	.	TRBV27	TRBJ2-7	CASSPRPGPYEQYF	TGTGCCAGCAGTCCGCGTCCAGGCCCGTACGAGCAGTACTTC
TRBD1	few	TRBV27	TRBJ2-1	CASTTLRTGTNEQFF	TGTGCCAGCACCACCCTTAGGACAGGGACCAATGAGCAGTTCTTC
.	few	TRBV19	TRBJ1-1	CASSGEAGALNTEAFF	TGTGCCAGTAGTGGAGAAGCCGGGGCCCTGAACACTGAAGCTTTCTTT
TRBD1	.	TRBV30	TRBJ1-5	CAWSSTGFNQPQHF	TGTGCCTGGAGTTCGACAGGGTTCAATCAGCCCCAGCATTTT
TRBD2	few	TRBV7-9	TRBJ2-3	CASSLVSAGVVPDTQYF	TGTGCCAGCAGCTTAGTCTCAGCGGGAGTTGTCCCAGATACGCAGTATTTT
.	.	TRBV12-3/TRBV12-4	TRBJ2-1	CASRAEWHNEQFF	TGTGCCAGCAGAGCTGAATGGCACAATGAGCAGTTCTTC
TRBD1	many	TRBV6-1	TRBJ2-1	CASSEAGTGAGEQFF	TGTGCCAGCAGTGAAGCCGGGACAGGGGCTGGTGAGCAGTTCTTC
.	many	TRBV7-2	TRBJ2-1	CASSPQAEKFYNEQFF	TGTGCCAGCAGCCCTCAAGCGGAGAAATTCTACAATGAGCAGTTCTTC
TRBD2	.	TRBV12-3/TRBV12-4	TRBJ2-5	CASSPYSGSFVGRETQYF	TGTGCCAGCAGCCCCTATAGCGGGAGTTTCGTGGGGAGAGAGACCCAGTACTTC
.	few	TRBV7-9	TRBJ2-7	CASSLGISSYEQYF	TGTGCCAGCAGCTTAGGGATTAGCTCCTACGAGCAGTACTTC
TRBD1	.	TRBV4-3	TRBJ1-5	CASSQDTGGQPQHF	TGCGCCAGCAGCCAAGATACAGGGGGTCAGCCCCAGCATTTT
.	.	TRBV28	TRBJ1-2	CASSLFQGGSSHYGYTF	TGTGCCAGCAGTTTATTTCAGGGAGGATCATCCCACTATGGCTACACCTTC
TRBD2	few	TRBV7-9	TRBJ2-1	CASSSGTSGDRERYNEQFF	TGTGCCAGCAGCTCTGGGACTAGCGGAGACCGGGAGCGATATAATGAGCAGTTCTTC
.	.	TRBV4-1	TRBJ2-3	CASSQPTSTDTQYF	TGCGCCAGCAGCCAACCGACTAGCACAGATACGCAGTATTTT
TRBD1	.	TRBV30	TRBJ2-7	CAWSVGTAYEQYF	TGTGCCTGGAGTGTGGGGACAGCATACGAGCAGTACTTC
.	many	TRBV7-9	TRBJ1-1	CASSLGGGQIGEAFF	TGTGCCAGCAGCTTGGGTGGGGGGCAGATCGGTGAAGCTTTCTTT
.	.	TRBV6-2/TRBV6-3	TRBJ1-1	CASSSERNTEAFF	TGTGCCAGCAGTTCGGAGAGGAACACTGAAGCTTTCTTT
TRBD1	many	TRBV7-2	TRBJ1-6	CASSVGTGGPALHF	TGTGCCAGCAGCGTCGGGACAGGTGGCCCGGCCCTCCACTTT
.	few	TRBV12-3/TRBV12-4	TRBJ2-3	CASSADTVAQRGSTDTQYF	TGTGCCAGCAGCGCGGACACGGTCGCGCAACGGGGGAGCACAGATACGCAGTATTTT
TRBD2	few	TRBV28	TRBJ2-1	CASGLRERREQFF	TGTGCCAGCGGCCTGCGGGAGAGGAGAGAGCAGTTCTTC
TRBD2	many	TRBV7-9	TRBJ2-3	CASSPSAREATDTQYF	TGTGCCAGCAGCCCCTCGGCGCGGGAGGCCACAGATACGCAGTATTTT
.	.	TRBV5-1	TRBJ1-4	CASSLSGVGEKLFF	TGCGCCAGCAGCTTGTCGGGGGTTGGCGAAAAACTGTTTTTT
.	many	TRBV7-9	TRBJ1-1	CASSHRGTEAFF	TGTGCCAGCAGCCACCGGGGCACTGAAGCTTTCTTT
.	.	TRBV2	TRBJ2-1	CAGSVLSYNEQFF	TGTGCTGGTAGCGTACTCTCCTACAATGAGCAGTTCTTC
TRBD2	.	TRBV7-2	TRBJ2-2	CASTGLAGGPPYPNTGELFF	TGTGCCAGCACAGGACTAGCGGGAGGACCACCCTACCCGAACACCGGGGAGCTGTTTTTT
TRBD1	few	TRBV20-1	TRBJ1-4	CSARDQGAPEKLFF	TGCAGTGCTAGAGATCAGGGGGCGCCAGAAAAACTGTTTTTT
.	few	TRBV18	TRBJ1-6	CASSPVEGDLPLHF	TGTGCCAGCTCACCAGTTGAGGGCGATTTACCCCTCCACTTT
.	.	TRBV6-5	TRBJ2-7	CASRETGEQYF	TGTGCCAGCAGAGAAACAGGCGAGCAGTACTTC
TRBD1	.	TRBV12-3/TRBV12-4	TRBJ2-5	CASSPQTGGAETQYF	TGTGCCAGCAGTCCTCAGACAGGGGGCGCGGAGACCCAGTACTTC
.	.	TRBV7-3	TRBJ1-1	CASSPLGGTEAFF	TGTGCCAGCAGCCCATTGGGGGGCACTGAAGCTTTCTTT
TRBD2	.	TRBV14	TRBJ2-1	CASSRTSGRVFDEQFF	TGTGCCAGCAGCCGGACTAGCGGGAGAGTCTTCGATGAGCAGTTCTTC
.	once	TRBV10-3	TRBJ1-3	CAISEVSGNTIYF	TGTGCCATCAGTGAGGTCTCTGGAAACACCATATATTTT
TRBD1	many	TRBV7-2	TRBJ1-2	CASSWTGQGLGYTF	TGTGCCAGCAGCTGGACGGGACAGGGCCTCGGCTACACCTTC
.	.	TRBV28	TRBJ2-6	CASSLPGPGANVLTF	TGTGCCAGCAGTTTACCAGGGCCTGGGGCCAACGTCCTGACTTTC